This T cell receptor (beta chain) appears in the sequencing data of a study of naive and memory T cell subsets. Findings and limits, study-wide: Findings for naive and memory subsets could not be checked against ground truth. TCR abundance followed a power law differing between naive and memory subsets. Naive repertoires, especially CD8, held a few larger clonotypes, possibly memory cells re-expressing CD45RA. In naive cells, over 95% of TCR sequences were seen only once.

Germline loops: CDR1 SQVTM, CDR2 ANQGSEA. This CDR3 comprises 14 residues. V was clipped by 7 bases and J by 1 base, with 14 bases between them. Cells stained for CD3, CD4, CD8, CD45RA, CD27 and viability were sorted into four CD45RA/CD27 subsets. The beta constant-region primer was an equimolar mix of two oligonucleotides covering TRBC1 and TRBC2. Four rounds of PCR amplified the ligated cDNA using nested alpha and beta constant-region primers plus SP2. TCRdb reprocessed the UMI-ligation and nested PCR reads with MiXCR, giving one entry per CDR3 protein. This sample has about 160,000 distinct CDR3 sequences, with roughly 22% found just once. In regard to this clonotype: Its antigen remains unknown.

The chain is built from TRBV29-1 and TRBJ2-1; D remains unclear. Specimen: naive CD4+ T cells from blood. This TCR was recovered from a human donor in good health. CDR3 DNA sequence: TGCAGCGATGGTTATTTGCGGTCCTACAATGAGCAGTTCTTC. This codes for CSDGYLRSYNEQFF.